The subject of this entry is one T cell receptor (beta chain). Trimming cost V 3 bases and J 3 bases; bases outside gene matches: 7. Germline CDR1 SGHAT, CDR2 FQNNGV. CDR3 length: 15 residues. Sequencing was performed with immunoSEQ multiplex PCR; in TCRdb, only in-frame clones are kept and a portion is missing. The sample lists a few hundred thousand clones, 75% to 90% occurring once. The data were taken from a study of blood T cell repertoires in COVID-19. This sequence was found in a woman in her twenties or thirties who had been exposed to COVID-19. V gene TRBV11-2 combines with J gene TRBJ2-7; 8 positions agree with TRBD2. The sample was PBMCs or T cells enriched from blood (not recorded which). The CDR3 spells CASSFGGASYYEQYF. In DNA form, the CDR3 reads TGTGCCAGCAGCTTCGGGGGGGCATCATACTACGAGCAGTACTTC.